One TCR beta chain is described in this entry. Its antigen is currently unknown. The time point was: week 35, safety follow-up. With topical imiquimod, each dose of the vaccine consisted of 300 ug of mutant IDH1 20-mer peptide. The data were taken from a study of a mutant IDH1 vaccine in newly diagnosed glioma. TCRdb keeps only in-frame clones here, not all; method: immunoSEQ multiplex PCR. The table lists about 30,000 clones, roughly 77% of them singletons. Deletions cut 6 bases from V and 8 bases from J, with 13 bases between. The germline V gene encodes CDR1 SNHLY and CDR2 FYNNEI. This CDR3 comprises 12 residues.

The receptor was derived from a man aged 30 to 45 with glioma. Specimen: PBMCs, collected from a glioma patient whose treatment included an IDH1 peptide vaccine. V gene TRBV2 combines with J gene TRBJ1-2, with D possibly being TRBD1 (6 bases). In nucleotides, the CDR3 is TGTGCCAGCAGGACAGGTCGGGTCGGCTACACCTTC. Translated, it gives CASRTGRVGYTF.